The following is a T cell receptor beta chain sequence with its context. Antigen specificity is unknown. The sample comes from a study of vaccination effects on CD4 cells after COVID-19. Overall study results and limits: The vaccine-induced clones of healthy vaccinees included only 1 of 255 that cross-reacted with common cold coronaviruses.

With V trimmed by 9 bases and J by 0 bases, 7 bases remained unmatched. The CDR3 covers 16 residues. The germline V gene encodes CDR1 LNHDA and CDR2 SQIVND (reference sequence). Clones were read by immunoSEQ multiplex PCR, and TCRdb kept only the in-frame ones, dropping some. The table records roughly 63,000 clones, 75% of them present only once. Pools of viral peptides were used by the ViraFEST assay to expand antigen-specific CD4+ T cells ahead of sequencing. Following an approximately eleven-day culture, CD4+ T cells were purified. The study found no prior SARS-CoV-2 infection in the vaccine recipients, who tested negative for nucleocapsid antibodies. A density of about 2.2 million PBMC per well was used; these cells were cultured with about 9.1 IU/ml IL-2 and roughly 10 ug/ml peptides. Half-medium exchanges with IL-2 medium took place on days 3 and 7.

J is TRBJ2-6 and V is TRBV19, with 8 bases identical to TRBD1. The receptor comes from a human donor who received a COVID-19 vaccine. The material sequenced was CD4+ T cells from PBMCs cultured with HCoV-OC43 spike peptides, taken before COVID-19 vaccination. As to subset: HCoV-OC43 spike overlapping peptide pool stimulation. This CDR3 reads CASRTGRTSGANVLTF. CDR3 nucleotide sequence: TGTGCCAGCCGGACAGGGCGAACCTCTGGGGCCAACGTCCTGACTTTC.